Presented here are 11 T cell receptor beta chains from one specimen sequenced in a study of cytomegalovirus exposure and HLA in healthy donors. It was with 60 Vbeta and 13 Jbeta primers that the PCR ran. Using immunoSEQ multiplex PCR, the repertoire was profiled, and TCRdb retains in-frame clones only, with some absent. The sample holds 130,000 to 150,000 clones, around 80% seen once. The sample comprised PBMCs. These receptors all come from a woman aged 55-75 years in good health and CMV-seropositive.

The rearrangement links TRBV2 to TRBJ2-7; maybe TRBD1 (6 bases). Germline V gene data show CDR1 as SNHLY and CDR2 as FYNNEI. With 8 bases removed from V and 3 bases from J, the gap between germline ends came to 14 bases. The CDR3 consists of 13 residues. In DNA, the CDR3 is TGTGCCAGCTCGTCAGGGACATTCTACGAGCAGTACTTC. This gives the protein CASSSGTFYEQYF. The full variable domain, completed using reference TRBV2 and TRBJ2-7, is EPEVTQTPSHQVTQMGQEVILRCVPISNHLYFYWYRQILGQKVEFLVSFYNNEISEKSEIFDDQFSVERPDGSNFTLKIRSTKLEDSAMYFCASSSGTFYEQYFGPGTRLTVT.

The gene calls are TRBV21-1 and TRBJ2-7; TRBD1 is the table's D call and was not checked against the DNA. TRBV21-1 is termed a pseudogene. The CDR3 contains 15 residues. In DNA, the CDR3 is TGTGCCAGCAGCCTTTGGGGACAGGGAGTAGGCGAGCAGTACTTC. It is translated as CASSLWGQGVGEQYF.

The chain uses TRBV18 and TRBJ2-7, with TRBD1 matching 10 bases. Germline V gives CDR1 KGHSH, CDR2 LQKENI. The CDR3 is 15 amino acids. V was pared by 3 bases and J by 4 bases, with 6 bases of the junction left unmatched. CDR3 in DNA: TGTGCCAGCTCACCCGACAGGGGGCGGTTTTACGAGCAGTACTTC. This translates into CASSPDRGRFYEQYF.

In nucleotides, the CDR3 is TGTGCCAGCAGCTACCACTTCGGGGATACGCAGTATTTT. It codes for CASSYHFGDTQYF. V usage is TRBV7-9 and J usage is TRBJ2-3; D is unclear. Trimming cost V 4 bases and J 6 bases, with 11 bases left between them. CDR3 length equals 13 residues. Germline CDR1 is SEHNR and CDR2 is FQNEAQ (reference sequence).

V is TRBV6-1 and J is TRBJ2-7; 9 nucleotides align to TRBD1. V lost 3 bases, J lost 5 bases, and 5 bases stayed unmatched. Germline V CDR1 and CDR2: MNHNS, SASEGT. The CDR3 is 14 amino acids. The CDR3, as DNA: TGTGCCAGCAGTGATTTGGGACAGGGAAACGAGCAGTACTTC. The encoded protein is CASSDLGQGNEQYF.

This rearrangement joins TRBV19 to TRBJ2-1; D possibly corresponds to TRBD2 (6 bases). Germline V gives CDR1 LNHDA, CDR2 SQIVND (reference sequence). The CDR3 spans 15 residues. With 5 bases removed from V and 7 bases from J, the gap between germline ends came to 18 bases. CDR3 residues: CASSLRGGLMNEQFF. The CDR3 DNA sequence: TGTGCCAGTAGTTTGAGAGGAGGACTAATGAATGAGCAGTTCTTC.

V is TRBV10-3 and J is TRBJ2-5, with TRBD2 identical over 10 bases. The J call is in doubt because the DNA end fits TRBJ2-7 better. Germline CDR1 is ENHRY and CDR2 is SYGVKD. This CDR3 spans 14 amino acids. The CDR3 bases are TGTGCCATCAGTCTTCTAGCGGGAGAGGGCGAGCAGTACTTC. Its translation: CAISLLAGEGEQYF.

V and J are TRBV30 and TRBJ1-2; possible D gene TRBD1, 5 bases. The CDR3 has 13 residues. CDR1 GTSNPN and CDR2 SVGIG come from the germline V gene (reference sequence). V lost 1 base and J 5 bases, leaving 11 bases between the germline ends. In DNA form, the CDR3 reads TGTGCCTGGAGTGGGGGGGTTATGTATGGCTACACCTTC. This codes for CAWSGGVMYGYTF.

The chain is built from TRBV12-5 and TRBJ2-2, with D perhaps matching TRBD1 (5 bases). CDR1 is LGHNT and CDR2 is FRNRAP in the germline V gene. The CDR3 contains 13 residues. Trimming shortened V by 6 bases and J by 4 bases, and 9 bases separated the two germline ends. The CDR3 coding sequence is TGTGCTAGTGGCATCACAGGCACCGGGGAGCTGTTTTTT. Translating it yields CASGITGTGELFF.

The chain carries TRBV14 and TRBJ1-1; TRBD1 might be the D (5 bases). The CDR3 covers 18 residues. CDR1 and CDR2 (germline): SGHDN, FVKESK. Deletions cut 2 bases from V and 0 bases from J, with 19 bases between. The CDR3 coding sequence is TGTGCCAGCAGCCAATTCCGGGACTCCTTAGGTCTGAACACTGAAGCTTTCTTT. Residues: CASSQFRDSLGLNTEAFF.

This clone was counted once. This chain joins TRBV5-6 and TRBJ2-7; D unclear. This CDR3 has 14 amino acids. The ends were cut back, 4 bases at V and 4 bases at J, with 15 bases in the middle. Germline loops: CDR1 SGHDT, CDR2 YYEEEE. In nucleotides, the CDR3 is TGTGCCAGCAGCCACCCGGTGCTCACGTACGAGCAGTACTTC. This codes for CASSHPVLTYEQYF.